The text below deals with one T cell receptor (beta chain). Its cognate antigen is unknown. The CDR3 is cut off 3 residues early in the read; its end comes from the germline J gene. Here immunoSEQ multiplex PCR was the method, and the copy in TCRdb shows in-frame clones only, minus some. The sample table includes some 11,000 clones. The data originate from a study of T cells in women clearing cervical HPV infection. Overall study context: Cases' blood sampling followed lesion detection by median approximately 150 days (90 to 200). General study results and limits: Richness differences could reflect unmeasured T-cell content per sample. Repertoire richness, not evenness, was significantly elevated in CIN3+ cases versus controls. Effector/memory and HPV-specific T cells were not isolated, and association timing is unknown.

The V gene's germline CDR1 is SGHRS and CDR2 YFSETQ. V lost 1 base, J lost 3 bases, and 12 bases lay in between. The CDR3 extends over 15 amino acids. The origin of this receptor is a woman between 18 and 69 years old with a cervical HPV16 infection that either progressed to CIN3+ or cleared (not recorded which). The V gene is TRBV5-1, the J gene TRBJ2-3; tentative D call: TRBD2 (7 bases). The sample taken for sequencing was blood buffy coat. The sequenced CDR3 bases are TGCGCCAGCAGCTTGACTGCGGGGGCGACAGATACG. Protein: CASSLTAGATDT. The complete CDR3 reads CASSLTAGATDTQYF. Full variable domain (missing parts from reference TRBV5-1 and TRBJ2-3): KAGVTQTPRYLIKTRGQQVTLSCSPISGHRSVSWYQQTPGQGLQFLFEYFSETQRNKGNFPGRFSGRQFSNSRSEMNVSTLELGDSALYLCASSLTAGATDTQYFGPGTRLTVL.